These 26 T cell receptor beta chains were all obtained from the same sample, sequenced in a study of shared clonotypes between healthy human individuals (dated by TCRdb to the early 2020s). CD8 naive samples were CD45RO-negative cells positively selected for CCR7, giving a CD45RA+CCR7+ population that excluded TemRA cells. The library came from the immunoSEQ multiplex PCR assay. Imported from immuneACCESS, the table was reduced by TCRdb to in-frame sequences with V and J called. These copies leave out some clones; in studies compared against another copy, an unresolved V gene accounts for under half, and the cause of the remainder is not known. The sample table holds some 2 million clones, of which about 95% were seen once. The ten largest make up roughly 1.1% of the sample. Sequencing was done on a sample of naive CD8+ T cells sorted from blood. The sample's cell subset or site label is to be understood as: CD45RA+CCR7+. Source of these receptors: a man aged 18 to 30 in good health.

The rearrangement links TRBV4-1 to TRBJ2-6; D remains unclear. V was cut by 2 bases and J by 0 bases, with 17 bases left in between. CDR3 length: 19 residues. Germline V CDR1 and CDR2: MGHRA, YSYEKL. In DNA form, the CDR3 reads TGCGCCAGCAGCCAACCCCTGAGTCAGCTCGACTCTGGGGCCAACGTCCTGACTTTC. It codes for CASSQPLSQLDSGANVLTF.

The rearrangement joins TRBV13 to TRBJ1-2, with a possible D match to TRBD1 (6 bases). This CDR3 is 15 amino acids long. The V gene's germline CDR1 is PRHDT and CDR2 FYEKMQ (reference sequence). Trimming removed 6 bases from V and 7 bases from J, with 21 bases in between. This CDR3 reads CASSQIPKTGTGYTF. CDR3 in DNA: TGTGCCAGCAGTCAAATCCCCAAAACAGGGACTGGCTACACCTTC.

The V call is TRBV27, the J call TRBJ1-6; D may be TRBD1 (6 bases). This CDR3 is 19 amino acids long. V was trimmed by 5 bases and J by 0 bases, leaving 20 bases between them. The germline V gene encodes CDR1 MNHEY and CDR2 SMNVEV (reference sequence). The CDR3 bases are TGTGCCAGCAGTAAAGTAATACAGGGATTCTACTCCTATAATTCACCCCTCCACTTT. Amino acids: CASSKVIQGFYSYNSPLHF.

The chain uses TRBV9 and TRBJ2-7; D gene unclear. Germline V gene data show CDR1 as SGDLS and CDR2 as YYNGEE. CDR3 length: 13 residues. V lost 2 bases and J 2 bases, leaving 8 bases between the germline ends. CDR3 DNA sequence: TGTGCCAGCAGCGTCGACGTAACCTACGAGCAGTACTTC. Its protein product is CASSVDVTYEQYF.

This chain links TRBV10-3 with TRBJ2-1, with 7 bases that match TRBD2. The V gene end was trimmed by 3 bases and the J gene end by 2 bases; junction bases not matched to a gene: 7. Germline assignment: CDR1 ENHRY and CDR2 SYGVKD. The CDR3 sequence is 16 residues long. The CDR3 protein is CAISENPSGTYNEQFF. In DNA form, the CDR3 reads TGTGCCATCAGTGAAAACCCTAGCGGAACCTACAATGAGCAGTTCTTC.

This clone is a singleton in its sample. The chain employs TRBV19 and TRBJ2-7; D gene ambiguous. This CDR3 is built from 15 residues. V was shortened by 4 bases and J by 0 bases, with 13 bases between the two germline ends. Per germline, CDR1 LNHDA and CDR2 SQIVND (reference sequence). The DNA of the CDR3 is TGTGCCAGTAGTACCCGCCCCGCATGCTCCTACGAGCAGTACTTC. Protein product: CASSTRPACSYEQYF.

This chain connects TRBV7-9 to TRBJ1-1; 7 bases align to TRBD1. The J segment lost 11 bases and the V segment lost 5 bases, leaving 17 bases of the junction unmatched. From germline, CDR1 is SEHNR and CDR2 FQNEAQ (reference sequence). This CDR3 has 15 amino acids. CDR3 protein: CASSPLVTGTELAFF. The CDR3 coding sequence is TGTGCCAGCAGCCCTCTCGTGACAGGGACTGAATTGGCTTTCTTT.

About this clone itself: The germline gene is not matched at one end of the junction; a read error may be the cause. The DNA of the CDR3 is TGTGCCAGCACCCAAGTCCCGGGACGAAATTTT. As protein: CASTQVPGRNF. This chain links TRBV11-3 with TRBJ1-5; weak D call: TRBD1 (5 bases). From germline, CDR1 is SGHNT and CDR2 YENEEA. The CDR3 spans 11 residues.

The CDR3 is CASSQPPPGVAGDEQFF. CDR3 nucleotides: TGCGCCAGCAGCCAACCTCCCCCCGGGGTAGCGGGAGATGAGCAGTTCTTC. The chain employs TRBV4-1 and TRBJ2-1, with TRBD2 matching over 9 bases. Germline assignment: CDR1 MGHRA and CDR2 YSYEKL. CDR3 size: 17 residues. The V segment lost 2 bases and the J segment 8 bases; nucleotides outside the gene matches: 13.

The V gene is TRBV28, the J gene TRBJ2-7, with 11 bases identical to TRBD2. The CDR3 loop spans 15 amino acids. Germline V lookup: CDR1 MDHEN, CDR2 SYDVKM. With 2 bases clipped from V and 5 bases from J, the junction kept 5 bases outside the gene matches. CDR3 region: CASSLGTSGMDEQYF. The CDR3, as DNA: TGTGCCAGCAGTTTAGGGACTAGCGGTATGGACGAGCAGTACTTC.

The J gene is TRBJ2-2, the V gene TRBV13, with D tentatively TRBD2 (7 bases). CDR1 PRHDT and CDR2 FYEKMQ come from the germline V gene (reference sequence). The CDR3 consists of 15 residues. V shed 5 bases and J shed 4 bases, with 14 bases lying between them. The CDR3 here is CASSPPGGLTGELFF. CDR3 sequence (DNA): TGTGCCAGCAGCCCCCCGGGGGGCCTCACCGGGGAGCTGTTTTTT.

The J gene is TRBJ1-5, the V gene TRBV7-9; D ambiguous. CDR1 is SEHNR, CDR2 FQNEAQ, per germline (reference sequence). The CDR3 has 17 residues. V was clipped by 3 bases and J by 0 bases, with 15 bases between them. DNA of the CDR3: TGTGCCAGCAGCTTGACGAACGGGCCCTATAGCAATCAGCCCCAGCATTTT. It encodes CASSLTNGPYSNQPQHF.

This rearrangement joins TRBV30 to TRBJ2-1; no clear D. Trimming took 4 bases from V and 9 from J, leaving 19 bases between them. Germline V gene lookup returns CDR1 GTSNPN and CDR2 SVGIG (reference sequence). The CDR3 is made up of 14 amino acids. This CDR3 reads CAWTPTPSSREQFF. Written as DNA, the CDR3 is TGTGCCTGGACCCCTACCCCCAGCAGCCGTGAGCAGTTCTTC.

This rearrangement joins TRBV5-1 to TRBJ1-2; TRBD1 aligns across 8 bases. This CDR3 is built from 15 residues. J lost 4 bases, V lost 1 base, and 6 bases had no gene match. Germline CDR1 is SGHRS and CDR2 is YFSETQ. The CDR3 DNA reads as TGCGCCAGCAGCTTGTTGGGACAGGACGTCTATGGCTACACCTTC. It translates to CASSLLGQDVYGYTF.

V and J are TRBV27 and TRBJ1-2; TRBD1 agrees at 10 bases. CDR3 length equals 15 residues. The V gene's germline CDR1 is MNHEY and CDR2 SMNVEV (reference sequence). V dropped 8 bases and J dropped 4; count of bases not matched to a gene: 10. This CDR3 reads CASCKDRGLIYGYTF. The CDR3 bases are TGTGCCAGCTGCAAAGACAGGGGGCTTATCTATGGCTACACCTTC.

This clone has only a few counts. The chain links TRBV9 to TRBJ2-1; 7 nucleotides agree with TRBD2. This CDR3 is built from 15 residues. Germline V gene lookup returns CDR1 SGDLS and CDR2 YYNGEE. The V gene end was trimmed by 0 bases and the J gene end by 2 bases; junction bases not matched to a gene: 2. CDR3 in DNA: TGTGCCAGCAGCGTAGACGGGAGGACCTACAATGAGCAGTTCTTC. Protein: CASSVDGRTYNEQFF.

The CDR3 loop is CASSLVSEAFF. The CDR3 DNA reads as TGTGCCAGCAGCTTAGTGTCTGAAGCTTTCTTT. The V gene is TRBV7-8, the J gene TRBJ1-1, with D hard to call. The CDR3 runs 11 residues. V was clipped by 1 base and J by 6 bases, with 3 bases between them. Germline V gives CDR1 SGHVS, CDR2 FQNEAQ.

This chain joins TRBV30 and TRBJ2-7; D may be TRBD2 (5 bases). The CDR3 runs to 14 residues. Germline V lookup: CDR1 GTSNPN, CDR2 SVGIG (reference sequence). Trimming removed 3 bases at V and 9 bases at J, with 21 bases between. The CDR3 protein is CAWSEDPNYRGQYF. As DNA, the CDR3 is TGTGCCTGGAGCGAGGACCCTAACTATCGGGGGCAGTACTTC.

This clone was found once. The rearrangement joins TRBV27 to TRBJ2-3; D not certain. Trimming shortened V by 0 bases and J by 0 bases, and 13 bases separated the two germline ends. The CDR3 is made up of 17 amino acids. Germline V gene sequence: CDR1 MNHEY, CDR2 SMNVEV (reference sequence). CDR3 amino acids: CASSLSPDAISTDTQYF. In nucleotides, the CDR3 is TGTGCCAGCAGTTTATCCCCTGATGCCATAAGCACAGATACGCAGTATTTT.

The chain links TRBV4-3 to TRBJ2-2, with D possibly TRBD2 on 6 matching bases. CDR1 and CDR2 from the germline V gene are LGHNA and YSLEER. This CDR3 region has 20 residues. The ends were cut back, 7 bases at V and 7 bases at J, with 34 bases in the middle. The CDR3 sequence: CASTPLYGGIDLLEGGELFF. CDR3 DNA sequence: TGCGCCAGCACCCCCCTATACGGAGGGATCGACCTTTTAGAAGGCGGGGAGCTGTTTTTT.

CDR3 bases: TGTGCCAGTAGTGTGCAGGGTGGTCCGGGCGATGAGCAGTTCTTC. It codes for CASSVQGGPGDEQFF. V is TRBV19 and J is TRBJ2-1, with a possible D match to TRBD1 (5 bases). There are 15 residues in the CDR3. V gave up 5 bases and J gave up 8 bases, with 19 bases separating them. Germline assignment: CDR1 LNHDA and CDR2 SQIVND (reference sequence).

The CDR3 sequence: CASSLPPSAGDSGYTF. The CDR3 DNA reads as TGTGCCAGCTCACTACCCCCCTCCGCAGGGGACAGCGGCTACACCTTC. The V gene is TRBV18, the J gene TRBJ1-2, with TRBD1 matching 7 bases. V trimming: 4 bases; J trimming: 8 bases; junction bases outside the gene matches: 16. The CDR3 has 16 amino acids. Germline assignment: CDR1 KGHSH and CDR2 LQKENI. The full variable domain, completed using reference TRBV18 and TRBJ1-2, is NAGVMQNPRHLVRRRGQEARLRCSPMKGHSHVYWYRQLPEEGLKFMVYLQKENIIDESGMPKERFSAEFPKEGPSILRIQQVVRGDSAAYFCASSLPPSAGDSGYTFGSGTRLTVV.

In its sample, this clone was seen once. The chain joins TRBV6-5 to TRBJ1-5; no definite D call. This CDR3 is 14 amino acids long. The germline V gene has CDR1 MNHEY and CDR2 SVGAGI. Deletions cut 1 base from V and 5 bases from J, with 9 bases between. The CDR3 sequence is CASSYLGSDQPQHF. CDR3 DNA: TGTGCCAGCAGTTACTTGGGGTCAGATCAGCCCCAGCATTTT.

This clone was seen a handful of times. The chain recombines TRBV5-1 with TRBJ1-1; tentative D call: TRBD1 (5 bases). The V gene lost 2 bases and the J gene lost 2 bases, with 13 bases spanning the gap. This CDR3 spans 15 amino acids. Germline V gene sequence: CDR1 SGHRS, CDR2 YFSETQ. DNA of the CDR3: TGCGCCAGCAGCTTTTCCGAGGGGTTCAACACTGAAGCTTTCTTT. Amino acids: CASSFSEGFNTEAFF.

Regarding this clone: The same CDR3 is also encoded by other DNA sequences in this sample. The chain couples TRBV6-6 to TRBJ2-7; D not resolved. Germline V lookup: CDR1 MNHNY, CDR2 SVGAGI (reference sequence). The CDR3 totals 13 residues. The germline V and J ends were trimmed by 0 bases and 4 bases, with 7 bases remaining between them. CDR3 sequence reads: CASSYSIGYEQYF. The CDR3 DNA follows: TGTGCCAGCAGTTACTCGATAGGGTACGAGCAGTACTTC.

This clone appeared a few times. The chain carries TRBV7-9 and TRBJ2-7; 8 bases align to TRBD1. Germline CDR1 reads SEHNR; CDR2 reads FQNEAQ (reference sequence). Trimming removed 0 bases from V and 4 bases from J; junction bases left unmatched: 2. The CDR3 sequence is 14 residues long. CDR3 nucleotides: TGTGCCAGCAGCTTAGCGGGACAGGAATACGAGCAGTACTTC. Translated, it gives CASSLAGQEYEQYF. The full variable domain, its missing parts supplied by reference TRBV7-9 and TRBJ2-7, is DTGVSQNPRHKITKRGQNVTFRCDPISEHNRLYWYRQTLGQGPEFLTYFQNEAQLEKSRLLSDRFSAERPKGSFSTLEIQRTEQGDSAMYLCASSLAGQEYEQYFGPGTRLTVT.